The rows below give T cell receptor beta chains drawn from one sample of a study of blood T cell repertoires in COVID-19. Using immunoSEQ multiplex PCR, the repertoire was profiled, and TCRdb retains in-frame clones only, with some absent. The sample includes some 170,000 clones, around 84% of them seen just once. Sequenced: PBMCs or T cells enriched from blood (not recorded which). The receptors were gathered from a man in his fifties who had recovered from COVID-19. Both conserved end residues are part of each CDR3. A D gene is named only where the DNA matches it firmly. Rows give clone size only sometimes, using once, few, many, or a class for an expanded clone.

size: NA
D: NA
J: TRBJ1-1
V: TRBV7-8
DNA: TGTGCCAGCAGCTCCCTGGCCAGGAACACTGAAGCTTTCTTT
CDR3: CASSSLARNTEAFF

size: NA
D: TRBD1
J: TRBJ1-5
V: TRBV6-1
DNA: TGTGCCAGCAGTGAAAGCAGGACAGGGCCTCAGCCCCAGCATTTT
CDR3: CASSESRTGPQPQHF

size: NA
D: NA
J: TRBJ2-1
V: TRBV9
DNA: TGTGCCAGCAGCTCAAGTGGGGTGACGGGATTTTACAATGAGCAGTTCTTC
CDR3: CASSSSGVTGFYNEQFF

size: NA
D: NA
J: TRBJ1-6
V: TRBV19
DNA: TGTGCCAGTAGAGACCCGGGAAATTCACCCCTCCACTTT
CDR3: CASRDPGNSPLHF

size: NA
D: TRBD2
J: TRBJ2-1
V: TRBV5-1
DNA: TGCGCCAGCAGCTTGGTCGCCGGGGGGGCGGTATCCTACAATGAGCAGTTCTTC
CDR3: CASSLVAGGAVSYNEQFF

size: NA
D: TRBD1
J: TRBJ2-1
V: TRBV6-5
DNA: TGTGCCAGCAGGTCTCCAGGGGGTACCGACAATGAGCAGTTCTTC
CDR3: CASRSPGGTDNEQFF

size: many
D: NA
J: TRBJ2-7
V: TRBV18
DNA: TGTGCCAGCTCATCAACAGAGTACGAGCAGTACTTC
CDR3: CASSSTEYEQYF

size: once
D: NA
J: TRBJ2-5
V: TRBV10-1
DNA: TGCGCCAGCAGTGAGCGCGGAGAAGAGACCCAGTACTTC
CDR3: CASSERGEETQYF

size: NA
D: NA
J: TRBJ2-2
V: TRBV18
DNA: TGTGCCAGCTCACCCTCGTACGGGGAGCTGTTTTTT
CDR3: CASSPSYGELFF

size: NA
D: TRBD1
J: TRBJ2-3
V: TRBV6-1
DNA: TGTGCCAGCAGTGATAGCAGGGGGCAGGATACGCAGTATTTT
CDR3: CASSDSRGQDTQYF

size: NA
D: NA
J: TRBJ1-5
V: TRBV3-1/TRBV3-2
DNA: TGTGCCAGCAGCCCCCTCGGGAGTCAGCCCCAGCATTTT
CDR3: CASSPLGSQPQHF

size: once
D: TRBD2
J: TRBJ2-2
V: TRBV29-1
DNA: TGCAGCGTTGGACTAGCGGGGAGGGACACCGGGGAGCTGTTTTTT
CDR3: CSVGLAGRDTGELFF

size: few
D: NA
J: TRBJ1-1
V: TRBV5-1
DNA: TGCGCCAGCAGGGCCGGGACAATAGACACTGAAGCTTTCTTT
CDR3: CASRAGTIDTEAFF

size: NA
D: NA
J: TRBJ1-1
V: TRBV13
DNA: TGTGCCAGCAGCTTACAGACAGTCCTCGGGTCTGAAGCTTTCTTT
CDR3: CASSLQTVLGSEAFF

size: NA
D: NA
J: TRBJ1-4
V: TRBV5-6
DNA: TGTGCCAGCAGCTTGCTACTAGGCGGAGGGGCGGCTAATGAAAAACTGTTTTTT
CDR3: CASSLLLGGGAANEKLFF

size: NA
D: NA
J: TRBJ1-2
V: TRBV7-8
DNA: TGTGCCAGCAGCCTTGGGACGCTACCTAGCGGAGCTTATGGCTACACCTTC
CDR3: CASSLGTLPSGAYGYTF

size: NA
D: NA
J: TRBJ1-2
V: TRBV5-4
DNA: TGTGCCAGCAGCTTGGAGGACAGAATTAACTATGGCTACACCTTC
CDR3: CASSLEDRINYGYTF

size: NA
D: TRBD1
J: TRBJ1-6
V: TRBV28
DNA: TGTGCCAGCGAACAGGGGAGTCGAAATTCACCCCTCCACTTT
CDR3: CASEQGSRNSPLHF

size: NA
D: TRBD1
J: TRBJ1-2
V: TRBV6-5
DNA: TGTGCCAGCAGTTACGGACAGGGGGCCTCTGGCTACACCTTC
CDR3: CASSYGQGASGYTF

size: NA
D: TRBD1
J: TRBJ1-1
V: TRBV11-2
DNA: TGTGCCAGCAGCACGGGACAGGGATCGACTGAAGCTTTCTTT
CDR3: CASSTGQGSTEAFF

size: NA
D: TRBD1
J: TRBJ1-6
V: TRBV2
DNA: TGTGCCAGCAGCTCGGGACAGGGCGATTCACCCCTCCACTTT
CDR3: CASSSGQGDSPLHF

size: NA
D: TRBD1
J: TRBJ1-1
V: TRBV5-1
DNA: TGCGCCAGCAGCTGGGGGGCAGGGGGCACCACTGAAGCTTTCTTT
CDR3: CASSWGAGGTTEAFF

size: NA
D: TRBD2
J: TRBJ2-3
V: TRBV9
DNA: TGTGCCAGCAGCACCCGACTAGCGGGGGGCCCGGATACGCAGTATTTT
CDR3: CASSTRLAGGPDTQYF

size: NA
D: NA
J: TRBJ1-1
V: TRBV6-2/TRBV6-3
DNA: TGTGCCAGCAGTAGGACTATCGCTGAAGCTTTCTTT
CDR3: CASSRTIAEAFF

size: once
D: NA
J: TRBJ2-3
V: TRBV5-1
DNA: TGCGCCAGCAGCTTTGAACAGAGCACAGATACGCAGTATTTT
CDR3: CASSFEQSTDTQYF

size: NA
D: TRBD1
J: TRBJ2-5
V: TRBV7-8
DNA: TGTGCCAGCAGCAGTTACAGGGGTGGAGAGACCCAGTACTTC
CDR3: CASSSYRGGETQYF

size: NA
D: TRBD1
J: TRBJ1-3
V: TRBV6-5
DNA: TGTGCCACCCAGACAGGGAACTTTGGAAACACCATATATTTT
CDR3: CATQTGNFGNTIYF

size: NA
D: TRBD2
J: TRBJ2-7
V: TRBV18
DNA: TGTGCCGGGAGGGTCATAACTAGCGGATCCTACGAGCAGTACTTC
CDR3: CAGRVITSGSYEQYF

size: NA
D: TRBD1
J: TRBJ2-3
V: TRBV19
DNA: TGTGCCAGTAGTTGGGGACAGGGCACAGATACGCAGTATTTT
CDR3: CASSWGQGTDTQYF

size: NA
D: TRBD1
J: TRBJ1-3
V: TRBV10-3
DNA: TGTGCCATCAGTGAGTCCGGGACAGGGGCTGGAAACACCATATATTTT
CDR3: CAISESGTGAGNTIYF

size: few
D: NA
J: TRBJ1-4
V: TRBV28
DNA: TGTGCCAGCAGTTTCCTAGGGGCAGGGCTTGAAAAACTGTTTTTT
CDR3: CASSFLGAGLEKLFF

size: NA
D: TRBD2
J: TRBJ2-7
V: TRBV29-1
DNA: TGCAGCGTTGCCGGGGGGAAGCGGGGCTCCTACGAGCAGTACTTC
CDR3: CSVAGGKRGSYEQYF

size: NA
D: NA
J: TRBJ1-2
V: TRBV29-1
DNA: TGCAGCGTTGAAACAGGTTCTGGCTACACCTTC
CDR3: CSVETGSGYTF

size: NA
D: NA
J: TRBJ2-7
V: TRBV3-1/TRBV3-2
DNA: TGTGCCAGCAGCCCTCCGGGGTCCTCCGAGCAGTACTTC
CDR3: CASSPPGSSEQYF

size: NA
D: NA
J: TRBJ2-1
V: TRBV11-1
DNA: TGTGCCAGCAGCTTAGGACAGTCCTACAATGAGCAGTTCTTC
CDR3: CASSLGQSYNEQFF

size: NA
D: TRBD2
J: TRBJ2-1
V: TRBV5-1
DNA: TGCGCCAGCAGCCTTAGACAGGGATCGCATGTAGCGGGGGTCTACAATGAGCAGTTCTTC
CDR3: CASSLRQGSHVAGVYNEQFF

size: NA
D: TRBD1
J: TRBJ2-7
V: TRBV15
DNA: TGTGCCACCTCCATTGGGGTGGACAGGGGTCCCTACGAGCAGTACTTC
CDR3: CATSIGVDRGPYEQYF

size: NA
D: NA
J: TRBJ2-5
V: TRBV5-4
DNA: TGTGCCAGCAGCTTCATCGGTCAAGAGACCCAGTACTTC
CDR3: CASSFIGQETQYF

size: NA
D: TRBD1
J: TRBJ1-4
V: TRBV2
DNA: TGTGCCAGCAGTGAATCTCGGGACAGGGACGAAAAACTGTTTTTT
CDR3: CASSESRDRDEKLFF

size: NA
D: NA
J: TRBJ1-1
V: TRBV14
DNA: TGTGCCAGCAGCCATGGGCCAACTGAAGCTTTCTTT
CDR3: CASSHGPTEAFF

size: NA
D: NA
J: TRBJ2-7
V: TRBV10-2
DNA: TGCGCCAGCAGTGAGTATGGCAGGGACATCTACGAGCAGTACTTC
CDR3: CASSEYGRDIYEQYF

size: NA
D: TRBD1
J: TRBJ1-4
V: TRBV30
DNA: TGTGCCTGGAGTCTCGGACAGGGCCTCAGGGGGGAAAAACTGTTTTTT
CDR3: CAWSLGQGLRGEKLFF

size: NA
D: TRBD1
J: TRBJ1-4
V: TRBV5-1
DNA: TGCGCCAGCAGCTTGGGACAGGGTTTTGATAATGAAAAACTGTTTTTT
CDR3: CASSLGQGFDNEKLFF

size: few
D: TRBD1
J: TRBJ1-3
V: TRBV11-2
DNA: TGTGCCAGCAGCTCCCGGGACAGGGGCGGAAACACCATATATTTT
CDR3: CASSSRDRGGNTIYF

size: NA
D: NA
J: TRBJ1-4
V: TRBV28
DNA: TGTGCCAGCAGCGATGCGCGGGGTATCGAAAAACTGTTTTTT
CDR3: CASSDARGIEKLFF

size: NA
D: NA
J: TRBJ1-4
V: TRBV5-1
DNA: TGCGCCAGCAGCTCTAGACAGGCTAATGAAAAACTGTTTTTT
CDR3: CASSSRQANEKLFF

size: NA
D: TRBD1
J: TRBJ1-3
V: TRBV28
DNA: TGTGCCAGCAGTTCAGACAGGGACCTCTACGGAAACACCATATATTTT
CDR3: CASSSDRDLYGNTIYF

size: NA
D: TRBD1
J: TRBJ1-2
V: TRBV7-2
DNA: TGTGCCAGCAGCCAAAAGACAGGGGGCTACTATGGCTACACCTTC
CDR3: CASSQKTGGYYGYTF

size: NA
D: NA
J: TRBJ1-1
V: TRBV28
DNA: TGTGCCAGCAGTGGCCACGGGGGGGTAAACACTGAAGCTTTCTTT
CDR3: CASSGHGGVNTEAFF

size: NA
D: TRBD1
J: TRBJ1-1
V: TRBV3-1/TRBV3-2
DNA: TGTGCCAGCAGCCCTCCTAGACAGGGGGCAGGTGAAGCTTTCTTT
CDR3: CASSPPRQGAGEAFF